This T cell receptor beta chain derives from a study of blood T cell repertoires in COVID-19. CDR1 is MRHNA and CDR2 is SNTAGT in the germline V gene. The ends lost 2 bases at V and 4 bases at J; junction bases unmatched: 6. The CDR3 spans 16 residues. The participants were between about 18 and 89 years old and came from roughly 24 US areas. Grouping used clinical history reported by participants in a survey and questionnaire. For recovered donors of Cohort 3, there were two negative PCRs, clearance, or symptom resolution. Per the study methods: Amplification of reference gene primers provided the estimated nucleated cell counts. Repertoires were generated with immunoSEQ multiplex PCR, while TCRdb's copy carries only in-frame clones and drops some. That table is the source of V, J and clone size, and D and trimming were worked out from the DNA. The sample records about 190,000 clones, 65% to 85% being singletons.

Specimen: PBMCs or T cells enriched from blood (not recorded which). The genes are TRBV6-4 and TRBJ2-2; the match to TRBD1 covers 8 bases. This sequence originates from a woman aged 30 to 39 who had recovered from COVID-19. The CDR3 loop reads CASSDRRQGSTGELFF. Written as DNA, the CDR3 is TGTGCCAGCAGTGACCGCCGACAGGGGAGCACCGGGGAGCTGTTTTTT.